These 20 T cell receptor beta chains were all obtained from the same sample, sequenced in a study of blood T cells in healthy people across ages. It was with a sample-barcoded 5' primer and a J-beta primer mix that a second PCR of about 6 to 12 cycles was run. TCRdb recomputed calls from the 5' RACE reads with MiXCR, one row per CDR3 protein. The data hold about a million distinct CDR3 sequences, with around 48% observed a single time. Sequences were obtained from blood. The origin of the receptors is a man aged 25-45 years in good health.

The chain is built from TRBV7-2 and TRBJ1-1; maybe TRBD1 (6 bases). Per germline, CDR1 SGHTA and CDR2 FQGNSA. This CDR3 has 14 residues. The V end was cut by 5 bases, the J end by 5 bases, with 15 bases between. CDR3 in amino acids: CASSAGTLGTEAFF. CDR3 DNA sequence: TGTGCCAGCAGCGCCGGGACATTAGGGACTGAAGCTTTCTTT.

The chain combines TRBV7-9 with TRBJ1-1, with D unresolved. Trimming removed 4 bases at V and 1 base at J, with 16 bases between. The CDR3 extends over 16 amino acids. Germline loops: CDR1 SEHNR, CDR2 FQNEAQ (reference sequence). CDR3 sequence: CASSWVAVTQNTEAFF. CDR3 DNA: TGTGCCAGCAGCTGGGTGGCAGTAACCCAGAACACTGAAGCTTTCTTT.

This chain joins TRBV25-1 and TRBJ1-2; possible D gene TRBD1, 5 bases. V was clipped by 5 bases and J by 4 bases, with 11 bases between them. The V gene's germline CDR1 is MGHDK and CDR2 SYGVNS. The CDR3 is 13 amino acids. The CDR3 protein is CASSSQDLYGYTF. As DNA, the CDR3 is TGTGCCAGCAGTTCACAGGACCTCTATGGCTACACCTTC.

The CDR3 protein is CASRPRLAGGQYNEQFF. CDR3 nucleotides: TGTGCCAGCAGACCTAGACTAGCGGGGGGGCAGTACAATGAGCAGTTCTTC. The gene calls are TRBV6-1 and TRBJ2-1; 14 bases agree with TRBD2. Germline loops: CDR1 MNHNS, CDR2 SASEGT. The V gene end was trimmed by 6 bases and the J gene end by 4 bases; junction bases not matched to a gene: 8. The length of the CDR3 is 17 residues.

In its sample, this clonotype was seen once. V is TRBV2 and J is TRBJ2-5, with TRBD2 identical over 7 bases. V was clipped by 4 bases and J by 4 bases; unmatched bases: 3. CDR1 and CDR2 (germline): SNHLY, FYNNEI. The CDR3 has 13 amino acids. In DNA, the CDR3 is TGTGCCAGCAGTGGGGAGGGCACAGAGACCCAGTACTTC. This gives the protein CASSGEGTETQYF.

CDR3 amino acids: CASQAETSTDTQYF. The CDR3 nucleotides are TGTGCCAGCCAGGCGGAGACTAGCACAGATACGCAGTATTTT. The chain joins TRBV6-4 to TRBJ2-3; D gene ambiguous. V was shortened by 8 bases and J by 0 bases, with 12 bases between the two germline ends. The CDR3 totals 14 residues. Per germline, CDR1 MRHNA and CDR2 SNTAGT.

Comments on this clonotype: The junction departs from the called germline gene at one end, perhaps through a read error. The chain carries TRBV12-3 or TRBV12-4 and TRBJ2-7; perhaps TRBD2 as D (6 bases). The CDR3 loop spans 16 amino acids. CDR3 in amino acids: CASSDTGTEISYEQYF. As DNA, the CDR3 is TGCGCCAGCAGCGACACCGGGACTGAAATCTCCTACGAGCAGTACTTC.

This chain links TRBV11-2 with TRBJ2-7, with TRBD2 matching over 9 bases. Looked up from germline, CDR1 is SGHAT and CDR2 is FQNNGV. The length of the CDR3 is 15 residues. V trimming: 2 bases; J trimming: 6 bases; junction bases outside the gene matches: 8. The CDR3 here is CASSLKAGGPSEQYF. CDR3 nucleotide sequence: TGTGCCAGCAGCTTAAAAGCGGGGGGCCCTTCCGAGCAGTACTTC.

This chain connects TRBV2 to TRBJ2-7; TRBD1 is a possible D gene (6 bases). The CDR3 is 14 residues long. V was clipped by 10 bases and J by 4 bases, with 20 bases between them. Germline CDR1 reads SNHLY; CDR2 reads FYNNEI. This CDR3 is CATQRVGARYEQYF. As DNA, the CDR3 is TGTGCCACCCAAAGGGTGGGGGCGAGATACGAGCAGTACTTC.

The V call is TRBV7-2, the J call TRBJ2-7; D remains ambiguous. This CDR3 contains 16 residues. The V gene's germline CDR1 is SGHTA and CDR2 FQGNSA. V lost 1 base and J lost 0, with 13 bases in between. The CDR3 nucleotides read TGTGCCAGCAGCTTAGTAGTGGGGATAAGCTCCTACGAGCAGTACTTC. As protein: CASSLVVGISSYEQYF.

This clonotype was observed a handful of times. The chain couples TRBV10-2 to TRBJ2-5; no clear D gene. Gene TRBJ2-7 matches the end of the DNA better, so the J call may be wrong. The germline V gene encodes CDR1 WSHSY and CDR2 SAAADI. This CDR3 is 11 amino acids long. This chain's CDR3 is CASGPGIEQYF. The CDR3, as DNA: TGCGCCAGCGGTCCTGGGATCGAGCAGTACTTC.

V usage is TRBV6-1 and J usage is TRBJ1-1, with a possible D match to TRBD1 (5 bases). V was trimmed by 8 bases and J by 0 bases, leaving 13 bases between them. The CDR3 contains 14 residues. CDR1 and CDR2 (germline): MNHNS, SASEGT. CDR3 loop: CASDDGTVNTEAFF. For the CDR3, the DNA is TGTGCCAGCGATGATGGGACGGTGAACACTGAAGCTTTCTTT.

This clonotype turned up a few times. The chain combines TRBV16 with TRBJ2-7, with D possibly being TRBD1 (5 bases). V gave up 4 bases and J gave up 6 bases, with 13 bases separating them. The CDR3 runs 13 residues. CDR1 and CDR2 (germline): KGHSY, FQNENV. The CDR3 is CASSLGRLSEQYF. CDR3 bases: TGTGCCAGCAGCCTGGGGCGCCTGAGCGAGCAGTACTTC.

The CDR3 sequence: CASSGTTETYNEQFF. The DNA for the CDR3 is TGTGCCAGCAGTGGGACTACCGAAACCTACAATGAGCAGTTCTTC. This sequence joins TRBV2 and TRBJ2-1; TRBD2 is a possible D gene (6 bases). Germline V gene lookup returns CDR1 SNHLY and CDR2 FYNNEI. This CDR3 is built from 15 residues. The V and J ends lost 4 bases and 2 bases respectively, with 12 bases between them.

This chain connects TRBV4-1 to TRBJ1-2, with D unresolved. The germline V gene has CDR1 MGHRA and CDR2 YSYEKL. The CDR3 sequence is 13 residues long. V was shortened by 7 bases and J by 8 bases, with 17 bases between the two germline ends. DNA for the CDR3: TGCGCCAGCACCTTAACGACGGGCTTGGGCTACACCTTC. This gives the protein CASTLTTGLGYTF.

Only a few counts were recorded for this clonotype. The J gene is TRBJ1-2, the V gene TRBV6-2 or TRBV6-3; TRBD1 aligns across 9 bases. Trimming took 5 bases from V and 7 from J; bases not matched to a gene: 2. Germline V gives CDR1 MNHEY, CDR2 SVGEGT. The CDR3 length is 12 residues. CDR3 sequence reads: CASSRDRVGYTF. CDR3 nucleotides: TGTGCCAGCAGTCGGGACAGGGTTGGCTACACCTTC.

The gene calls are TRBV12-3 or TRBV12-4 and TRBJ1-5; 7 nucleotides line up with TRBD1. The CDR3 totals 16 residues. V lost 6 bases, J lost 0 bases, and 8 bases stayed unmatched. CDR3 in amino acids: CASSPGTAPSNQPQHF. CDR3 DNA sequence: TGTGCCAGCAGCCCCGGGACAGCTCCTAGCAATCAGCCCCAGCATTTT.

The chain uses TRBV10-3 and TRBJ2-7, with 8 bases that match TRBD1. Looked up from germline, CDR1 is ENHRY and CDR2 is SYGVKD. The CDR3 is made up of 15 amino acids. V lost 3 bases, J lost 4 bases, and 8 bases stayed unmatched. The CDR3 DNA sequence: TGTGCCATCAGTGATAGGGACAGGACCAAATACGAGCAGTACTTC. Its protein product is CAISDRDRTKYEQYF.

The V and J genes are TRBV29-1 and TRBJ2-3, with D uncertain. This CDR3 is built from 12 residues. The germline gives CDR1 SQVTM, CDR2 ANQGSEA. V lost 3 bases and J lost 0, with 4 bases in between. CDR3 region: CSVDLSTDTQYF. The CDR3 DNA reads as TGCAGCGTTGATCTTAGCACAGATACGCAGTATTTT.

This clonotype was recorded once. DNA for the CDR3: TGTGCCGCAAGGACGGGACCCAATCAGCCCCAGCATTTT. Translating gives CAARTGPNQPQHF. The chain links TRBV6-2 or TRBV6-3 to TRBJ1-5; D is perhaps TRBD1 (5 bases). Between the trimmed V and J ends, which lost 11 bases and 3 bases, there was a span of 14 bases. Germline V gene lookup returns CDR1 MNHEY and CDR2 SVGEGT. This CDR3 region has 13 residues.